This T cell receptor (beta chain) was sequenced for a study of beta chain features in type 1 diabetes. Findings and limits, study-wide: A moderate, significant TCRB CDR3 shortening appeared in type 1 diabetes across four CD4+ subsets.

CDR3 length equals 14 residues. J lost 5 bases, V lost 4 bases, and 9 bases had no gene match. Germline V gives CDR1 SGHDT, CDR2 YYEEEE. Every bit of the isolated RNA underwent reverse transcription, so sequencing read expressed TCRB transcripts. The repertoire was sequenced with immunoSEQ multiplex PCR; TCRdb's copy has only in-frame clones and lacks some. The sample includes about 300,000 clones, less than 15% seen only once; the top ten take roughly 0.015%. This clone appeared a few times. Antigen specificity is unknown. V usage is TRBV5-6 and J usage is TRBJ2-7; TRBD1 matches at 7 bases. The source is a woman younger than 30 with type 1 diabetes. The sequencing input was naive CD4+ T cells from blood. The CDR3 region has the DNA TGTGCCAGCAGCAAAGACAGGGAGAGGCACGAGCAGTACTTC. This sequence encodes CASSKDRERHEQYF. The full variable domain, rest sourced from reference TRBV5-6 and TRBJ2-7, is DAGVTQSPTHLIKTRGQQVTLRCSPKSGHDTVSWYQQALGQGPQFIFQYYEEEERQRGNFPDRFSGHQFPNYSSELNVNALLLGDSALYLCASSKDRERHEQYFGPGTRLTVT.